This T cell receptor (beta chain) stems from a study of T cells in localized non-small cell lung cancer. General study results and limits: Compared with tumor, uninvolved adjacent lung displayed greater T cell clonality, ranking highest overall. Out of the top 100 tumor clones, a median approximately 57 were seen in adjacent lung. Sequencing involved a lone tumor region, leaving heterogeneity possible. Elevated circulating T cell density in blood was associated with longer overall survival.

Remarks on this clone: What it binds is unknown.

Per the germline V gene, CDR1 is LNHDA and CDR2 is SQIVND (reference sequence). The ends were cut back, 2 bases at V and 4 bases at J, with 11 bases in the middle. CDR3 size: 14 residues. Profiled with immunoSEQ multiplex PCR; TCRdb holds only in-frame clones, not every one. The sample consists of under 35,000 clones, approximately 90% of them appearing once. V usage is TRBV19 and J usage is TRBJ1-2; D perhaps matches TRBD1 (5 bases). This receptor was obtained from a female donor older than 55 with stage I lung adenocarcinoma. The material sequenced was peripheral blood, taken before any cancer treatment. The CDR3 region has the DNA TGTGCCAGTAGTATACAGGGTAGAACCTATGGCTACACCTTC. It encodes CASSIQGRTYGYTF.